This TCR beta chain was recorded in a study of shared clonotypes between healthy human individuals. Germline V gene lookup returns CDR1 SGDLS and CDR2 YYNGEE. This CDR3 has 16 residues. V was pared by 0 bases and J by 5 bases, with 5 bases of the junction left unmatched. This clone occurred a few times. Produced via immunoSEQ multiplex PCR; TCRdb's table is partial and in-frame only. The profile covers 170,000 or so clones, with approximately 61% appearing a single time and 10% taken by the ten largest. The chain links TRBV9 to TRBJ2-5; 12 bases align to TRBD2. The origin of this receptor is a man aged 25 to 40 in good health. The sequenced material came from memory CD4+ T cells sorted from blood. Subset: CD45RA-negative fraction. CDR3 in DNA: TGTGCCAGCAGCGTAGCTAGCGGGAGGGCCGACGAGACCCAGTACTTC. Translating it yields CASSVASGRADETQYF.